These T cell receptor beta chains were read from a single sample in a study of tumor-infiltrating lymphocytes in primary liver carcinoma. MiXCR was run by TCRdb on the multiplex PCR reads, yielding one entry per CDR3 protein. The table includes roughly 190,000 distinct CDR3 sequences, around 85% detected once. The specimen was tumor tissue from primary liver carcinoma. Every receptor here comes from a middle-aged man with primary liver carcinoma and hepatitis B virus infection. Each CDR3 is given with its conserved first and last residue. A D gene is named only where the DNA matches it firmly. Only part of the rows carry a size: once, few, many, or a class if the clone is expanded.

- TRBJ2-5 TRBV29-1 TRBD1 CNVEADRGRAKTQYF TGCAACGTTGAAGCGGATAGGGGGCGAGCAAAGACCCAGTACTTC
- TRBJ2-7 TRBV11-2 TRBD2 CASSSLAGVSLEQYF TGTGCCAGCAGCTCGTTAGCGGGAGTAAGCCTCGAGCAGTACTTC
- TRBJ1-2 TRBV6-2/TRBV6-3 - CTSSASTCLGGYTF TGTACCAGCAGTGCCTCGACATGCCTGGGGGGCTATACCTTC
- TRBJ2-3 TRBV5-5 - CASSWDIGSSDTQYF TGTGCCAGCAGCTGGGACATTGGGAGTTCAGATACGCAGTATTTT
- TRBJ1-1 TRBV5-1 - CANSTRSRTNTEALF TGCGCCAACAGCACTCGCAGCAGGACGAACACTGAAGCTTTATTT
- TRBJ2-2 TRBV10-3 - CAVQQIGGSGELFF TGTGCCGTACAACAAATTGGGGGATCCGGGGAGCTGTTTTTT
- TRBJ2-7 TRBV29-1 - CTSLTSDHEQYF TGCACCTCCCTGACTAGTGACCACGAGCAGTACTTC
few TRBJ1-5 TRBV19 TRBD1 CASRTGTGYNSNQPQHF TGTGCCAGTAGGACGGGGACAGGGTACAATAGCAATCAGCCCCAGCATTTT
- TRBJ2-2 TRBV11-2 - CASFITTTWTVGTGELFF TGTGCCAGCTTCATCACCACTACATGGACTGTGGGGACCGGGGAGCTGTTTTTT
once TRBJ2-7 TRBV11-2 TRBD2 CASTSEGTSGRASYEQYF TGTGCCAGCACATCTGAAGGGACTAGCGGGAGGGCTTCATACGAGCAGTACTTC
- TRBJ1-2 TRBV5-4 - CPSSGARDTYGYTF TGTCCCAGCAGCGGTGCAAGGGATACTTATGGCTACACCTTC
- TRBJ1-5 TRBV6-5 - CISSYSGQNQPQHF TGTATCAGCAGTTACTCGGGACAAAATCAGCCCCAGCATTTT
once TRBJ2-7 TRBV11-2 - CSGSSNRNSYEQCF TGTTCCGGCAGCTCTAACAGGAACTCCTACGAGCAGTGCTTC
- TRBJ2-3 TRBV11-1 - CAISPKGPFDEQYF TGTGCCATCAGCCCTAAGGGCCCGTTTGATGAGCAGTATTTT
- TRBJ1-4 TRBV28 - CASSLRLMEPGEKLLF TGTGCCAGCAGTTTACGTTTAATGGAGCCGGGAGAAAAACTGTTATTT
- TRBJ2-3 TRBV5-4 TRBD2 CVSSRGTIRDTQYF TGTGTCAGCAGTCGGGGGACTATCAGAGATACGCAGTATTTT
- TRBJ2-1 TRBV4-3 - CDNSGPYNEQFF TGCGACAACAGTGGCCCCTACAATGAGCAGTTCTTC
- TRBJ2-3 TRBV7-8 TRBD2 CASNLGLAGENTHYF TGTGCCAGCAACTTGGGATTAGCGGGAGAGAATACGCACTATTTT
- TRBJ2-3 TRBV10-2 - CASSESTSEIGKNSQYF TGCGCCAGCAGTGAGTCGACTAGTGAGATTGGGAAGAATTCGCAGTATTTT
few TRBJ2-1 TRBV11-3 - CASSLGVSNIEHFF TGTGCCAGCAGCTTAGGCGTCTCAAACATTGAGCACTTCTTC
once TRBJ1-5 TRBV12-3/TRBV12-4 TRBD1 CASCLGGKYSNQPQHF TGTGCCAGCTGTTTAGGGGGCAAGTATAGCAATCAGCCCCAGCACTTT
- TRBJ2-7 TRBV6-1 - CANSEVLTCGKYEQYF TGTGCCAACAGTGAAGTACTAACTTGCGGGAAGTACGAGCAGTACTTC
- TRBJ1-1 TRBV6-5 - CAGSYGGAGNTEAFF TGTGCCGGTAGTTACGGGGGGGCTGGGAACACTGAAGCTTTCTTT
- TRBJ1-6 TRBV11-2 - CVGSHDGPPLHF TGTGTCGGCAGTCACGATGGCCCACCCCTCCACTTT
- TRBJ2-1 TRBV4-1 - CARRLIPGYGNEQFF TGCGCCCGCAGACTTATCCCGGGGTATGGCAATGAGCAGTTCTTC
- TRBJ2-1 TRBV12-3/TRBV12-4 TRBD1 CASKGSGQSYNEQFF TGTGCCAGCAAGGGGTCGGGACAGTCATACAATGAGCAGTTCTTC
- TRBJ2-1 TRBV29-1 - CSASSYIEQFF TGCAGCGCCTCCTCCTACATTGAGCAGTTCTTC
- TRBJ2-3 TRBV11-2 TRBD2 CASSFPGLAGVDTQYF TGTGCAAGTAGCTTCCCGGGACTAGCGGGAGTGGATACGCAGTATTTT
once TRBJ2-1 TRBV4-2 TRBD1 CTSSPRTGSGVNEQFF TGTACCAGCAGCCCACGGACAGGGTCAGGTGTCAATGAGCAGTTCTTC